This T cell receptor (beta chain) was identified in a study of blood T cell repertoires in COVID-19. About the research overall: Sites in the United States, Italy and Spain provided acute and convalescent COVID-19 samples. The cDNA or gDNA used as material had been derived from T cells, B-cell-depleted T cells, or PBMCs.

The repertoire was sequenced with immunoSEQ multiplex PCR; TCRdb's copy has only in-frame clones and lacks some. The sample includes roughly 71,000 clones, approximately 85% of them seen just once. The ends lost 4 bases at V and 7 bases at J; junction bases unmatched: 5. The CDR3 totals 14 residues. Germline-derived CDR1 and CDR2 are SGHVS and FQNEAQ. The sequence was collected from a man aged 50-59 years with acute or convalescent COVID-19. The sample was peripheral blood. V is TRBV7-8 and J is TRBJ2-2; TRBD1 aligns across 8 bases. The chain's CDR3 is CASSSSGGGGELFF. CDR3 coding DNA: TGTGCCAGCAGCTCATCAGGGGGCGGCGGGGAGCTGTTTTTT.